One sample yielded the 14 T cell receptor beta chains listed below, sequenced in a study of immune heterogeneity within non-small cell lung tumors. Amplifying TCR beta CDR3 involved multiplex PCR carried out with 32 V and 13 J primers. From the multiplex PCR reads, TCRdb called clonotypes with MiXCR, one entry per CDR3 protein. The data contain over 30,000 distinct CDR3 sequences, about 29% of them singletons. Template was bulk tumor genomic DNA, about 610 ng per sample. Biopsies, several per primary tumor and spaced far apart, were collected during surgery. The patients were newly diagnosed with non-small cell lung cancer, had not been treated, and had curative surgery. The sample was lung tumor tissue. These receptors originate from a man aged 40-49 years with non-small cell lung cancer.

There are many counts of this clonotype. J is TRBJ1-2 and V is TRBV12-5, with D possibly matching TRBD1 (5 bases). V shed 7 bases and J shed 2 bases, with 20 bases lying between them. The CDR3 is made up of 16 amino acids. CDR1 is LGHNT, CDR2 FRNRAP, per germline. CDR3 region: CASALGGGLLNYGYTF. CDR3 in DNA: TGTGCTAGTGCCTTGGGGGGGGGTCTGCTCAACTATGGCTACACCTTC.

As to this clonotype: A much more abundant neighbour one base away suggests this may be a read error. The chain is built from TRBV29-1 and TRBJ1-2; 11 positions agree with TRBD1. In germline, CDR1 is SQVTM, CDR2 ANQGSEA. The J segment lost 4 bases and the V segment lost 8 bases, leaving 15 bases of the junction unmatched. The CDR3 loop spans 16 amino acids. This CDR3 reads CSIAYLPGQGGYGYTF. CDR3 sequence (DNA): TGCAGCATTGCGTATCTACCGGGACAGGGGGGCTATGGCTACACCTTC.

The chain carries TRBV5-1 and TRBJ1-3; tentative D call: TRBD1 (5 bases). Trimming shortened V by 4 bases and J by 0 bases, and 8 bases separated the two germline ends. CDR1 and CDR2 (germline): SGHRS, YFSETQ. CDR3 length: 14 amino acids. The CDR3 region has the DNA TGCGCCAGCAGCGAGACAGACTCTGGAAACACCATATATTTT. As protein: CASSETDSGNTIYF. Full variable domain (rest looked up from reference TRBV5-1 and TRBJ1-3): KAGVTQTPRYLIKTRGQQVTLSCSPISGHRSVSWYQQTPGQGLQFLFEYFSETQRNKGNFPGRFSGRQFSNSRSEMNVSTLELGDSALYLCASSETDSGNTIYFGEGSWLTVV.

This clonotype was observed many times. The gene calls are TRBV12-3 or TRBV12-4 and TRBJ1-2, with a tentative D call TRBD1 (5 bases). CDR3 length: 14 amino acids. Trimming took off 4 bases at V and 4 bases at J, with 13 bases between the two ends. CDR3 residues: CASSYNRNIYGYTF. The CDR3 DNA sequence: TGTGCCAGCAGTTATAACAGGAATATCTATGGCTACACCTTC.

This chain joins TRBV20-1 and TRBJ1-5; D might be TRBD1 (6 bases). Trimming shortened V by 3 bases and J by 5 bases, and 11 bases separated the two germline ends. CDR3 length equals 13 residues. Germline V gene data show CDR1 as DFQATT and CDR2 as SNEGSKA (reference sequence). CDR3: CSASKGVDQPQHF. The CDR3, as DNA: TGCAGTGCTAGCAAGGGGGTTGATCAGCCCCAGCATTTT.

This clonotype was counted only a few times. CDR3: CAITRTSGHPYEQYF. CDR3 nucleotide sequence: TGTGCCATCACCCGGACTAGCGGACATCCCTACGAGCAGTACTTC. The chain uses TRBV10-3 and TRBJ2-7; 10 bases fit TRBD2. This CDR3 contains 15 residues. The V segment lost 7 bases and the J segment 2 bases; nucleotides outside the gene matches: 8. Per germline, CDR1 ENHRY and CDR2 SYGVKD.

The V gene is TRBV6-1, the J gene TRBJ2-6; D is unclear. Germline CDR1 MNHNS, CDR2 SASEGT. Trimming removed 6 bases from V and 9 bases from J, with 18 bases in between. The CDR3 sequence is 15 residues long. The chain's CDR3 is CASSHPATAINVLTF. CDR3 bases: TGTGCCAGCAGCCACCCTGCTACAGCTATCAACGTCCTGACTTTC.

On this clonotype: A much larger clone differs from this one at a single base, so this may be a read error. V gene TRBV15 combines with J gene TRBJ2-7, with 7 bases aligning to TRBD2. Germline assignment: CDR1 LNHNV and CDR2 YYDKDF (reference sequence). There are 13 residues in the CDR3. This CDR3 is CVTSRQRGYEQYF. In nucleotides, the CDR3 is TGTGTCACCAGCCGACAGCGGGGCTACGAGCAGTACTTC.

This sequence joins TRBV18 and TRBJ2-2; tentatively, D is TRBD1 (5 bases). Per germline, CDR1 KGHSH and CDR2 LQKENI. The CDR3 runs to 12 residues. V lost 8 bases and J 13 bases, leaving 17 bases between the germline ends. CDR3 residues: CASGETWGRLFF. As DNA, the CDR3 is TGTGCCAGCGGCGAAACGTGGGGCCGGCTGTTTTTT. Full variable domain (missing parts from reference TRBV18 and TRBJ2-2): NAGVMQNPRHLVRRRGQEARLRCSPMKGHSHVYWYRQLPEEGLKFMVYLQKENIIDESGMPKERFSAEFPKEGPSILRIQQVVRGDSAAYFCASGETWGRLFFGEGSRLTVL.

This clonotype has at least ten counts. The chain employs TRBV6-2 or TRBV6-3 and TRBJ2-7, with TRBD2 identical over 14 bases. Germline V lookup: CDR1 MNHEY, CDR2 SVGEGT. V shed 6 bases and J 2 bases; nucleotides not matched to a gene: 3. This CDR3 has 15 residues. For the CDR3, the DNA is TGTGCCAGCAGATGGACTAGCGGGGGGACCTACGAGCAGTACTTC. The encoded protein is CASRWTSGGTYEQYF.

Worth noting for this clonotype: A junction boundary mismatches the germline segment, possibly from a read error. The rearrangement links TRBV29-1 to TRBJ1-1; D gene unclear. This CDR3 spans 10 amino acids. Germline V gene lookup returns CDR1 SQVTM and CDR2 ANQGSEA. CDR3 in DNA: TGCGGCGTTCTGGGAGGGGAAGCTTTCTTT. As protein: CGVLGGEAFF. Variable domain in full (rest from reference TRBV29-1 and TRBJ1-1): SAVISQKPSRDICQRGTSLTIQCQVDSQVTMMFWYRQQPGQSLTLIATANQGSEATYESGFVIDKFPISRPNLTFSTLTVSNMSPEDSSIYLCGVLGGEAFFGQGTRLTVV.

This clonotype was seen a handful of times. The CDR3 is CASSTPFTGDYGYTF. The CDR3 nucleotides read TGTGCCAGCAGCACGCCCTTCACAGGGGACTATGGCTACACCTTC. V usage is TRBV7-2 and J usage is TRBJ1-2, with TRBD1 identical over 7 bases. This CDR3 spans 15 amino acids. CDR1 SGHTA and CDR2 FQGNSA come from the germline V gene. The ends lost 5 bases at V and 3 bases at J; junction bases unmatched: 9.

This clonotype was seen a handful of times. V usage is TRBV6-1 and J usage is TRBJ2-1; 7 nucleotides line up with TRBD2. V trimming: 1 base; J trimming: 1 base; junction bases outside the gene matches: 4. The CDR3 is made up of 16 amino acids. Germline V gives CDR1 MNHNS, CDR2 SASEGT. CDR3 loop: CASSEELALSYNEQFF. The CDR3 nucleotides are TGTGCCAGCAGTGAAGAACTAGCGTTATCCTACAATGAGCAGTTCTTC.

The V call is TRBV5-6, the J call TRBJ2-7, with D unresolved. Germline V CDR1 and CDR2: SGHDT, YYEEEE. V shed 2 bases and J shed 0 bases, with 12 bases lying between them. The CDR3 extends over 15 amino acids. The CDR3 here is CASSLGPASSYEQYF. As DNA, the CDR3 is TGTGCCAGCAGCTTAGGGCCGGCAAGCTCCTACGAGCAGTACTTC. Supplemented by reference TRBV5-6 and TRBJ2-7, the full variable domain reads DAGVTQSPTHLIKTRGQQVTLRCSPKSGHDTVSWYQQALGQGPQFIFQYYEEEERQRGNFPDRFSGHQFPNYSSELNVNALLLGDSALYLCASSLGPASSYEQYFGPGTRLTVT.